The T cell receptor beta chain under discussion was sequenced for a study of blood T cell repertoires in COVID-19. Background on the study: Material from acute and convalescent COVID-19 was sourced from the United States, Italy and Spain.

Here immunoSEQ multiplex PCR was the method, and the copy in TCRdb shows in-frame clones only, minus some. Of 350,000 or so clones in the sample, over 85% were seen once. The receptor's source is an older woman with COVID-19, enrolled during active disease. The sequencing sample was made of peripheral blood.

The CDR3 region has the DNA TGTGCCAGCAGCCTTCAGGGGTTTAGGACTGAAGCTTTCTTT. Its protein is CASSLQGFRTEAFF. The gene calls are TRBV5-4 and TRBJ1-1; tentatively, D is TRBD1 (6 bases). The CDR3 spans 14 residues. Germline lookup yields CDR1 SGHNT and CDR2 YYREEE (reference sequence). Trimming shortened V by 4 bases and J by 5 bases, and 15 bases separated the two germline ends.